This T cell receptor beta chain was documented in a study of blood T cell repertoires in COVID-19. Study-level information: From T cells, B-cell-depleted T cells, or PBMCs came the material, which was cDNA or gDNA.

Participants' own reports of clinical history determined their cohort assignment. As concerns this clone: The same CDR3 is also encoded by other DNA sequences in this sample.

TCRdb keeps only in-frame clones here, not all; method: immunoSEQ multiplex PCR. The profile covers about 200,000 clones, with more than 80% appearing a single time and approximately 8% taken by the ten largest. The sequencing sample was made of PBMCs or T cells enriched from blood (not recorded which). This TCR came from a woman aged 18-30 years who had recovered from COVID-19.

The CDR3 is CASSVGGANTEAFF. The CDR3 bases are TGTGCCAGCAGCGTGGGAGGGGCGAACACTGAAGCTTTCTTT. The chain carries TRBV9 and TRBJ1-1, with a weak D call TRBD1 (5 bases). The CDR3 is 14 residues long. CDR1 SGDLS and CDR2 YYNGEE come from the germline V gene. The germline V and J ends were trimmed by 2 bases and 1 base, with 9 bases remaining between them.